These 32 T cell receptor beta chains originate from one sample sequenced in a study of T cells in Graves' hyperthyroidism and ophthalmopathy. The investigators amplified TCR beta CDR3 regions from RNA transcripts. Primed by the HTBI set, a first-round RT-PCR was run on the TCR CDR3. TCRdb called the multiplex PCR reads again in MiXCR, with one record for every CDR3 protein. The sample contains more than 300,000 distinct CDR3 sequences, about a sixth of which appear only once. The sequenced sample was blood. The receptors here all came from a woman aged 25 to 45 with Graves' hyperthyroidism that later progressed to Graves' ophthalmopathy.

This clonotype occurred a few times. The chain uses TRBV28 and TRBJ1-1; D is perhaps TRBD1 (6 bases). The CDR3 is made up of 15 amino acids. Germline V gene data show CDR1 as MDHEN and CDR2 as SYDVKM. V was trimmed by 5 bases and J by 1 base, leaving 14 bases between them. The CDR3 is CASSSGGPSNTEAFF. CDR3 coding DNA: TGTGCCAGCAGTAGCGGGGGCCCGTCGAACACTGAAGCTTTCTTT. The full variable domain, in which reference TRBV28 and TRBJ1-1 provide the parts outside the CDR3, is DVKVTQSSRYLVKRTGEKVFLECVQDMDHENMFWYRQDPGLGLRLIYFSYDVKMKEKGDIPEGYSVSREKKERFSLILESASTNQTSMYLCASSSGGPSNTEAFFGQGTRLTVV.

This clonotype was counted at least ten times. The rearrangement links TRBV20-1 to TRBJ2-7; 7 nucleotides align to TRBD2. After removal of 3 bases from V and 5 bases from J, the junction contained 13 bases not matched to a gene. Germline values: CDR1 DFQATT, CDR2 SNEGSKA (reference sequence). The CDR3 is 15 amino acids. The CDR3 protein is CSARLNSGGTHEQYF. As DNA, the CDR3 is TGCAGTGCTAGGCTAAACTCGGGAGGCACCCACGAGCAGTACTTC.

This clonotype has just a few counts. The CDR3: CASSLSPPFTDIYNSPLHF. CDR3 DNA: TGTGCCAGCAGTTTATCCCCCCCCTTTACAGACATCTATAATTCACCCCTCCACTTT. The V call is TRBV27, the J call TRBJ1-6; D gene ambiguous. Germline loops: CDR1 MNHEY, CDR2 SMNVEV (reference sequence). V was clipped by 0 bases and J by 3 bases, with 18 bases between them. The CDR3 length is 19 residues.

The chain has TRBV19 and TRBJ1-1; D uncertain. Germline values: CDR1 LNHDA, CDR2 SQIVND (reference sequence). CDR3 size: 14 residues. Trimming pared 0 bases from V and 0 bases from J, leaving 5 bases between. CDR3 DNA sequence: TGTGCCAGTAGTATAGAAAGGGTGAACACTGAAGCTTTCTTT. It translates to CASSIERVNTEAFF.

V and J are TRBV28 and TRBJ2-7; D is ambiguous. V lost 6 bases to trimming and J lost 3 bases, with 15 bases between them. The CDR3 spans 14 residues. Germline lookup yields CDR1 MDHEN and CDR2 SYDVKM. CDR3 sequence (DNA): TGTGCCAGCAGCGTCGGTACTGAACTCTACGAGCAGTACTTC. This encodes CASSVGTELYEQYF.

This clonotype was recorded a few times. The chain has TRBV19 and TRBJ2-2, with D perhaps matching TRBD1 (5 bases). V was trimmed by 10 bases and J by 5 bases, leaving 5 bases between them. The CDR3 is 10 residues long. Germline V gene data show CDR1 as LNHDA and CDR2 as SQIVND (reference sequence). The CDR3 is CATGTGELFF. CDR3 nucleotides: TGTGCCACAGGGACCGGGGAGCTGTTTTTT.

This clonotype was recorded at least ten times. CDR3 amino acids: CASSPKRRLATDTQYF. DNA for the CDR3: TGTGCCAGCAGCCCAAAACGCCGACTAGCCACAGATACGCAGTATTTT. The V call is TRBV11-2, the J call TRBJ2-3, with 7 bases that match TRBD2. Trimming cost V 5 bases and J 2 bases; bases outside gene matches: 10. The germline V gene encodes CDR1 SGHAT and CDR2 FQNNGV. CDR3 length: 16 residues.

This clonotype was detected ten times or more. The chain carries TRBV4-1 and TRBJ2-7; 10 bases align to TRBD1. This CDR3 is built from 15 residues. Germline-derived CDR1 and CDR2 are MGHRA and YSYEKL. The V and J ends lost 3 bases and 5 bases, in that order; junction bases with no gene match: 7. CDR3 DNA sequence: TGCGCCAGCAGCCAGTTGACAGGGGGCTACCACGAGCAGTACTTC. Translated, it gives CASSQLTGGYHEQYF.

The genes are TRBV3-1 and TRBJ1-5; D gene uncertain. The CDR3 spans 13 residues. Germline V gene lookup returns CDR1 LGHDT and CDR2 YNNKEL (reference sequence). V lost 0 bases, J lost 10 bases, and 10 bases lay in between. CDR3: CASSQEGPGPQHF. The CDR3, as DNA: TGTGCCAGCAGCCAAGAGGGTCCAGGACCCCAGCATTTT. Looking up the rest from reference TRBV3-1 and TRBJ1-5 gives the full variable domain: DTAVSQTPKYLVTQMGNDKSIKCEQNLGHDTMYWYKQDSKKFLKIMFSYNNKELIINETVPNRFSPKSPDKAHLNLHINSLELGDSAVYFCASSQEGPGPQHFGDGTRLSIL.

The chain has TRBV12-3 or TRBV12-4 and TRBJ2-1; TRBD2 matches 13 bases. With V trimmed by 4 bases and J by 5 bases, 8 bases remained unmatched. This CDR3 has 17 residues. CDR3 nucleotide sequence: TGTGCCAGCAGTTCCTCCGGGACTAGCGGGACCGACAATGAGCAGTTCTTC. Amino acid sequence: CASSSSGTSGTDNEQFF.

Of note for this clonotype: A much larger clone lies one base from this, so it may be a read error. This chain links TRBV20-1 with TRBJ2-7; unclear D gene. V gave up 4 bases and J gave up 7 bases, with 11 bases separating them. Germline-derived CDR1 and CDR2 are DFQATT and SNEGSKA (reference sequence). The CDR3 has 11 amino acids. Here the CDR3 DNA reads TGCAGTGCTAACCGTTTCGTTGAGCAGTACTTC. This encodes CSANRFVEQYF.

V and J are TRBV25-1 and TRBJ2-2, with TRBD2 matching over 7 bases. The trim removed 3 bases at V and 3 bases at J, leaving 4 bases unmatched. This CDR3 has 15 residues. Germline CDR1 reads MGHDK; CDR2 reads SYGVNS. The CDR3 loop reads CASSERERDTGELFF. CDR3 bases: TGTGCCAGCAGTGAGCGGGAGAGAGACACCGGGGAGCTGTTTTTT.

This clonotype was seen ten or more times. The CDR3 region is CASSFTGNTEAFF. Here the CDR3 DNA reads TGTGCCAGCAGCTTCACAGGGAACACTGAAGCTTTCTTT. The chain has TRBV7-2 and TRBJ1-1, with D maybe TRBD1 (5 bases). The V end was cut by 3 bases, the J end by 1 base, with 6 bases between. The CDR3 covers 13 residues. From germline, CDR1 is SGHTA and CDR2 FQGNSA.

This clonotype was found many times. The chain is built from TRBV24-1 and TRBJ2-5; 9 bases line up with TRBD1. The CDR3 totals 15 residues. Germline CDR1 reads KGHDR; CDR2 reads SFDVKD. The trim removed 1 base at V and 5 bases at J, leaving 4 bases unmatched. The CDR3 DNA sequence: TGTGCCACCAGTGATTTCGACAGGGGGTTGGAGACCCAGTACTTC. Its translation: CATSDFDRGLETQYF.

This clonotype appeared many times. The chain combines TRBV27 with TRBJ2-1; 10 positions agree with TRBD2. After removal of 4 bases from V and 3 bases from J, the junction contained 3 bases not matched to a gene. Germline V gene data show CDR1 as MNHEY and CDR2 as SMNVEV (reference sequence). The CDR3 loop spans 15 amino acids. The CDR3 here is CASSSGLADYNEQFF. CDR3 coding DNA: TGTGCCAGCAGTTCCGGACTAGCGGACTACAATGAGCAGTTCTTC.

The chain has TRBV7-9 and TRBJ2-2, with D perhaps matching TRBD1 or TRBD2 (6 bases each). V was pared by 4 bases and J by 9 bases, with 9 bases between. Per the germline V gene, CDR1 is SEHNR and CDR2 is FQNEAQ (reference sequence). This CDR3 region has 12 residues. CDR3 loop: CASSSGARELFF. The CDR3 nucleotides read TGTGCCAGCAGCTCGGGGGCCCGGGAGCTGTTTTTT.

This clonotype has a count of ten or more. V is TRBV12-3 or TRBV12-4 and J is TRBJ1-2, with D unresolved. This CDR3 has 15 amino acids. V lost 0 bases, J lost 6 bases, and 14 bases lay in between. This chain's CDR3 is CASSLAQFSFHGYTF. For the CDR3, the DNA is TGTGCCAGCAGTTTAGCGCAATTCAGTTTCCATGGCTACACCTTC.

The table lists this clonotype with many counts. The J gene is TRBJ1-1, the V gene TRBV28; D might be TRBD1 (6 bases). Trimming shortened V by 5 bases and J by 5 bases, and 21 bases separated the two germline ends. This CDR3 comprises 16 residues. CDR1 and CDR2 (germline): MDHEN, SYDVKM. The CDR3 DNA reads TGTGCCAGCAGTCCTTGGACAGTTTCTCCTTGGACTGAAGCTTTCTTT. It codes for CASSPWTVSPWTEAFF. The full variable domain, its missing parts supplied by reference TRBV28 and TRBJ1-1, is DVKVTQSSRYLVKRTGEKVFLECVQDMDHENMFWYRQDPGLGLRLIYFSYDVKMKEKGDIPEGYSVSREKKERFSLILESASTNQTSMYLCASSPWTVSPWTEAFFGQGTRLTVV.

This clonotype showed up many times. V usage is TRBV7-9 and J usage is TRBJ2-7; D is possibly TRBD1 (6 bases). The CDR3 is made up of 18 amino acids. The germline gives CDR1 SEHNR, CDR2 FQNEAQ (reference sequence). V dropped 3 bases and J dropped 0 bases, with 21 bases sitting between them. The CDR3 sequence is CASSFPFRNSDSSYEQYF. The DNA of the CDR3 is TGTGCCAGCAGCTTTCCATTTCGCAATTCGGACAGCTCCTACGAGCAGTACTTC.

Note on this clonotype: A single base separates this from a much larger clone, so it may be a read error. The gene calls are TRBV19 and TRBJ2-6; tentatively, D is TRBD1 or TRBD2 (5 bases each). Germline-derived CDR1 and CDR2 are LNHDA and SQIVND (reference sequence). V dropped 8 bases and J dropped 0 bases, with 20 bases sitting between them. The CDR3 length is 18 residues. The CDR3 DNA reads as TGTGCCAGTTCGCGCCATCCGGGACGGTACTCTGGGGCCAACGTCCTGACTTTC. This encodes CASSRHPGRYSGANVLTF.

This clonotype was seen repeatedly, ten times or more. This chain uses TRBV28 with TRBJ2-4; 10 bases map to TRBD2. The germline CDR1 and CDR2 sequences are MDHEN and SYDVKM. The length of the CDR3 is 14 residues. The trim removed 5 bases at V and 6 bases at J, leaving 4 bases unmatched. This CDR3 is CASSKGLATNIQYF. Here the CDR3 DNA reads TGTGCCAGCAGTAAGGGACTAGCGACAAACATTCAGTACTTC.

Many counts were recorded for this clonotype. This chain connects TRBV15 to TRBJ1-2; 8 bases align to TRBD1. The CDR3 runs to 15 residues. The V and J ends lost 0 bases and 2 bases, in that order; junction bases with no gene match: 2. Germline-derived CDR1 and CDR2 are LNHNV and YYDKDF (reference sequence). The CDR3 region has the DNA TGTGCCACCAGCAGAGAAGACAGGGGAAACTATGGCTACACCTTC. As protein: CATSREDRGNYGYTF. Complete variable domain (other parts from reference TRBV15 and TRBJ1-2): DAMVIQNPRYQVTQFGKPVTLSCSQTLNHNVMYWYQQKSSQAPKLLFHYYDKDFNNEADTPDNFQSRRPNTSFCFLDIRSPGLGDTAMYLCATSREDRGNYGYTFGSGTRLTVV.

This clonotype was counted at least ten times. The V and J genes are TRBV28 and TRBJ2-7; TRBD2 is a possible D gene (6 bases). The CDR3 is 11 amino acids. V lost 7 bases and J 6 bases, leaving 10 bases between the germline ends. Germline V gene lookup returns CDR1 MDHEN and CDR2 SYDVKM. The CDR3 loop is CASKLGGEQYF. The CDR3, as DNA: TGTGCCAGCAAATTGGGGGGCGAGCAGTACTTC.

In its sample, this clonotype was seen many times. The chain has TRBV5-5 and TRBJ2-1, with 9 bases lining up with TRBD2. The CDR3 has 15 residues. J lost 6 bases, V lost 2 bases, and 6 bases had no gene match. Germline V gene data show CDR1 as SGHKS and CDR2 as YYEKEE (reference sequence). CDR3 protein: CASSLFQREANEQFF. DNA for the CDR3: TGTGCCAGCAGCTTATTCCAGCGGGAGGCCAATGAGCAGTTCTTC.

V gene TRBV5-1 combines with J gene TRBJ1-5; D gene uncertain. The V end was cut by 2 bases, the J end by 0 bases, with 12 bases between. CDR1 and CDR2 from the germline V gene are SGHRS and YFSETQ. This CDR3 contains 16 residues. The CDR3 here is CASSLSSPYSNQPQHF. CDR3 DNA sequence: TGCGCCAGCAGCTTAAGTAGCCCTTATAGCAATCAGCCCCAGCATTTT.

This clonotype was found many times. V is TRBV12-3 or TRBV12-4 and J is TRBJ2-3; TRBD2 might be the D (5 bases). V lost 4 bases to trimming and J lost 2 bases, with 13 bases between them. The CDR3 loop spans 15 amino acids. As DNA, the CDR3 is TGTGCCAGCAGTTCTTCTATAGCGCTCACAGATACGCAGTATTTT. Its translation: CASSSSIALTDTQYF.

This clonotype was recorded at least ten times. The chain employs TRBV7-6 and TRBJ2-1; 7 bases fit TRBD2. The germline gives CDR1 SGHVS, CDR2 FNYEAQ. CDR3 size: 16 residues. The ends lost 0 bases at V and 5 bases at J; junction bases unmatched: 7. Here the CDR3 reads CASSLARRGINNEQFF. CDR3 DNA: TGTGCCAGCAGCTTAGCGCGGCGGGGGATAAACAATGAGCAGTTCTTC.

A word on this clonotype: A much bigger clone sits one base away, suggesting this may be a read error. The J gene is TRBJ2-7, the V gene TRBV10-3; a weak D match, TRBD1 (6 bases). The length of the CDR3 is 14 residues. The ends were cut back, 10 bases at V and 1 base at J, with 17 bases in the middle. CDR1 is ENHRY, CDR2 SYGVKD, per germline. The CDR3 sequence: CASRPRQDSYEQYF. Here the CDR3 DNA reads TGTGCCAGCAGGCCCAGACAGGATTCCTACGAGCAGTACTTC.

This clonotype was detected many times. The gene calls are TRBV3-1 and TRBJ1-1; no reliable D call. Trimming took off 3 bases at V and 11 bases at J, with 13 bases between the two ends. CDR1 is LGHDT and CDR2 is YNNKEL in the germline V gene (reference sequence). This CDR3 comprises 12 residues. The CDR3 loop reads CASSQGLRDAFF. As DNA, the CDR3 is TGTGCCAGCAGCCAGGGTCTGAGAGACGCTTTCTTT.

At least ten counts were recorded for this clonotype. The chain is built from TRBV13 and TRBJ1-2; 7 bases align to TRBD1. The length of the CDR3 is 14 residues. Germline V lookup: CDR1 PRHDT, CDR2 FYEKMQ (reference sequence). V was clipped by 5 bases and J by 4 bases; unmatched bases: 7. The CDR3 DNA follows: TGTGCCAGCAGCCCCCCCTGGACAGGCTATGGCTACACCTTC. This codes for CASSPPWTGYGYTF.

This clonotype was seen at least ten times. This chain uses TRBV29-1 with TRBJ2-5; tentative D call: TRBD1 (6 bases). The CDR3 is 12 amino acids. V lost 5 bases, J lost 3 bases, and 10 bases lay in between. Germline loops: CDR1 SQVTM, CDR2 ANQGSEA. The CDR3 region has the DNA TGCAGCGTTAAGTCAGGGGAAGAGACCCAGTACTTC. Translated: CSVKSGEETQYF.

The chain carries TRBV24-1 and TRBJ2-3; 10 bases line up with TRBD2. Germline V gene lookup returns CDR1 KGHDR and CDR2 SFDVKD. With V trimmed by 9 bases and J by 2 bases, 10 bases remained unmatched. This CDR3 comprises 16 residues. The CDR3 DNA reads TGTGCCACCGGGACTAGCGACGCCGCCACCACAGATACGCAGTATTTT. Translation gives CATGTSDAATTDTQYF.